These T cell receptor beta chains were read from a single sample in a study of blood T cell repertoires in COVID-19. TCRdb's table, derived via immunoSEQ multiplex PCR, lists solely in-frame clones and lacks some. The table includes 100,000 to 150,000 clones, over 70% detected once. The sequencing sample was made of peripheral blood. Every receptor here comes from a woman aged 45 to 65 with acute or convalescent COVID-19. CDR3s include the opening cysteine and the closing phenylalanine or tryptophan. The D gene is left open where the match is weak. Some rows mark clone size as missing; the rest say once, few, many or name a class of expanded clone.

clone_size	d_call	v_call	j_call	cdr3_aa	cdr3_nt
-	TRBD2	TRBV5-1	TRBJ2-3	CASSLALAGVTSTDTQYF	TGCGCCAGCAGCTTGGCCCTAGCGGGGGTCACTAGCACAGATACGCAGTATTTT
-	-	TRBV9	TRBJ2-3	CASSEASGTDTQYF	TGTGCCAGCAGCGAGGCTAGCGGCACAGATACGCAGTATTTT
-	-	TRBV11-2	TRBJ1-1	CASSLLGGDTEAFF	TGTGCCAGCAGCTTATTAGGAGGGGACACTGAAGCTTTCTTT
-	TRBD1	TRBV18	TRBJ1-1	CASSPIGGNMNTEAFF	TGTGCCAGCTCACCAATAGGGGGCAACATGAACACTGAAGCTTTCTTT
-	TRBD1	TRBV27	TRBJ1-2	CASSKGTGRAFYGYTF	TGTGCCAGCAGTAAGGGGACAGGGAGGGCTTTCTATGGCTACACCTTC
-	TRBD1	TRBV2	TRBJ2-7	CASSVGTGTTYEQYF	TGTGCCAGCAGTGTGGGGACAGGGACGACCTACGAGCAGTACTTC
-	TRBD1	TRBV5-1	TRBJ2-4	CASSLPGQGVGIQYF	TGCGCCAGCAGTCTCCCGGGACAGGGTGTTGGCATTCAGTACTTC
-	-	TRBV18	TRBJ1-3	CASSSTGGSGNTIYF	TGTGCCAGCTCATCAACAGGTGGCTCTGGAAACACCATATATTTT
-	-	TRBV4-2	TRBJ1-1	CASSQDPGHLTTEAFF	TGTGCCAGCAGCCAAGACCCCGGACACCTAACCACTGAAGCTTTCTTT
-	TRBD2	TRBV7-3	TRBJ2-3	CASSPRLAGTSTDTQYF	TGTGCCAGCAGCCCCCGCTTAGCGGGTACTAGCACAGATACGCAGTATTTT
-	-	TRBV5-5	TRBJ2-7	CASSFFWLGGKDTYEQYF	TGTGCCAGCAGCTTTTTTTGGTTGGGCGGGAAGGATACCTACGAGCAGTACTTC
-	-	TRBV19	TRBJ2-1	CASSIRGSYNEQFF	TGTGCCAGTAGTATAAGGGGCTCCTACAATGAGCAGTTCTTC
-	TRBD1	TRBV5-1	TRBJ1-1	CASSFSGGRTEAFF	TGCGCCAGCAGCTTTTCAGGGGGCCGGACTGAAGCTTTCTTT
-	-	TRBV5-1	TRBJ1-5	CASRQEDNQPQHF	TGCGCCAGCCGACAGGAAGACAATCAGCCCCAGCATTTT
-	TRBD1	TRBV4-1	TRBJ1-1	CASTPGQGNTEAFF	TGCGCCAGCACCCCGGGACAGGGGAACACTGAAGCTTTCTTT
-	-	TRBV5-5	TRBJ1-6	CASSLGRKNSPLHF	TGTGCCAGCAGTTTGGGGCGGAAAAATTCACCCCTCCACTTT
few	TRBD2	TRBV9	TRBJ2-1	CASSQPMGLAGVDEQFF	TGTGCCAGCAGCCAACCGATGGGACTAGCGGGAGTTGATGAGCAGTTCTTC
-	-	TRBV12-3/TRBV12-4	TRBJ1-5	CASGNRRNQPQHF	TGTGCCAGCGGGAACAGGCGCAATCAGCCCCAGCATTTT
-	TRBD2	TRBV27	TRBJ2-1	CASRASGRDEQFF	TGTGCCAGCAGGGCTAGCGGGAGAGATGAGCAGTTCTTC
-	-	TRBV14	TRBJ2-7	CASSLGLRNYEQYF	TGTGCCAGCAGCCTGGGACTCCGGAACTACGAGCAGTACTTC
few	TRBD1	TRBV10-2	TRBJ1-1	CASGRQGVRTTEAFF	TGCGCCAGCGGGAGACAGGGGGTGCGGACCACTGAAGCTTTCTTT
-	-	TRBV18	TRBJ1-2	CASSPQGNGYTF	TGTGCCAGCTCACCACAGGGGAATGGCTACACCTTC
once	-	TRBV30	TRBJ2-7	CAWSVQGVREQYF	TGTGCCTGGAGTGTACAAGGGGTCCGCGAGCAGTACTTC
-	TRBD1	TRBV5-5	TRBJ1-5	CASSLAQGAGQPQHF	TGTGCCAGCAGCTTGGCACAGGGGGCGGGTCAGCCCCAGCATTTT
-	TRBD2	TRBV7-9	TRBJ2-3	CASILAATDTQYF	TGTGCCAGCATACTAGCGGCCACAGATACGCAGTATTTT
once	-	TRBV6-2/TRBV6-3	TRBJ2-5	CASSYGGSGETQYF	TGTGCCAGCAGTTACGGTGGGAGCGGAGAGACCCAGTACTTC
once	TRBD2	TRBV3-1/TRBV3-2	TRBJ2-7	CASSQDGSGVYEQYF	TGTGCCAGCAGCCAAGATGGTAGCGGGGTCTACGAGCAGTACTTC
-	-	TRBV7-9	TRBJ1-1	CASSLGQSNTEAFF	TGTGCCAGCAGCCTGGGACAATCTAACACTGAAGCTTTCTTT
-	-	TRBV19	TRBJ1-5	CASTSAESNQPQHF	TGTGCCAGTACTAGTGCAGAGAGCAATCAGCCCCAGCATTTT
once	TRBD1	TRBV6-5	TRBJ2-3	CASSQTGGTYTQYF	TGTGCCAGCAGTCAGACAGGGGGCACGTATACGCAGTATTTT
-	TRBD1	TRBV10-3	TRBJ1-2	CAISERQGLDGYTF	TGTGCCATCAGTGAGAGACAGGGACTGGATGGCTACACCTTC
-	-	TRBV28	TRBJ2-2	CASSPRLYNTGELFF	TGTGCCAGCAGTCCTAGACTATACAACACCGGGGAGCTGTTTTTT
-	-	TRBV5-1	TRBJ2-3	CASSLEGHRGTDTQYF	TGCGCCAGCAGCTTGGAGGGGCATCGAGGTACAGATACGCAGTATTTT
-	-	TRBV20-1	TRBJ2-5	CSARSADLVYF	TGCAGTGCTCGATCGGCGGATCTAGTATACTTC
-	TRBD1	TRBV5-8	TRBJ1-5	CASSLVWTGSSNQPQHF	TGTGCCAGCAGCTTGGTTTGGACAGGGAGTAGCAATCAGCCCCAGCATTTT
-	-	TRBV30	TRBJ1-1	CAWSQGKNTEAFF	TGTGCCTGGAGTCAGGGGAAGAACACTGAAGCTTTCTTT
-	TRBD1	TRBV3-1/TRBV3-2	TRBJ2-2	CASSQNDRDTGELFF	TGTGCCAGCAGCCAGAACGACAGGGACACCGGGGAGCTGTTTTTT
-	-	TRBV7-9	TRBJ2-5	CASSRKIFAGKQETQYF	TGTGCCAGCAGCCGCAAAATCTTTGCGGGGAAACAAGAGACCCAGTACTTC
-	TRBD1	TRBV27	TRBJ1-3	CASRMTGLAGNTIYF	TGTGCCAGCAGAATGACAGGGTTGGCTGGAAACACCATATATTTT
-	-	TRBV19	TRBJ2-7	CASSIDTYAYEQYF	TGTGCCAGTAGTATAGATACCTATGCCTACGAGCAGTACTTC
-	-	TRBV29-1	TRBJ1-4	CSVWGLGEKLFF	TGCAGCGTTTGGGGACTTGGAGAAAAACTGTTTTTT
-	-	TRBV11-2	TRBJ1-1	CASSFFTGETEAFF	TGTGCCAGCAGCTTTTTTACGGGGGAAACTGAAGCTTTCTTT
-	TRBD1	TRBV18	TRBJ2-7	CASSQTNPPGQGSYEQYF	TGTGCCAGCTCGCAGACGAACCCGCCGGGACAGGGCTCCTACGAGCAGTACTTC
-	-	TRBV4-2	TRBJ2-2	CASSRNSGDTGELFF	TGTGCCAGCAGCCGAAATAGCGGCGACACCGGGGAGCTGTTTTTT
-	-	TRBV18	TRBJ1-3	CASSPTNGGVYGNTIYF	TGTGCCAGCTCACCGACAAACGGAGGGGTTTATGGAAACACCATATATTTT
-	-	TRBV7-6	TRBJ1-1	CASSLGGVRNTEAFF	TGTGCCAGCAGCTTAGGGGGAGTTCGGAACACTGAAGCTTTCTTT
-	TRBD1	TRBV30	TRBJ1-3	CAWTLTGGTTIYF	TGTGCCTGGACGCTGACAGGGGGCACCACCATATATTTT
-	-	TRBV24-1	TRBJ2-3	CATSGSMTDTQYF	TGTGCCACCTCTGGTAGCATGACAGATACGCAGTATTTT
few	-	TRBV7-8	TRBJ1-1	CASSLVQGNTEAFF	TGTGCCAGCAGCTTAGTGCAGGGGAACACTGAAGCTTTCTTT
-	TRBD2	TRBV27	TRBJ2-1	CASSLLADTSYNEQFF	TGTGCCAGCAGTCTCCTAGCGGACACAAGCTACAATGAGCAGTTCTTC
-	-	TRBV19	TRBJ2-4	CASSIAAGLAKNIQYF	TGTGCCAGTAGTATAGCGGCAGGCCTAGCCAAAAACATTCAGTACTTC